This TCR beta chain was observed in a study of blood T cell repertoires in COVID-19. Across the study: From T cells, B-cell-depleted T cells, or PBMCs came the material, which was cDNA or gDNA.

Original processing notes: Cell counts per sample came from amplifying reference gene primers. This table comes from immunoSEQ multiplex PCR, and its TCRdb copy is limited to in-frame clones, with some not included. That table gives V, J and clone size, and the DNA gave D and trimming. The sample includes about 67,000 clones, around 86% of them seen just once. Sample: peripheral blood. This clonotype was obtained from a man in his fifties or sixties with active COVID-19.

CDR3 DNA: TGTGCCAGCAGTGAAGTAACAGGACAGGGGACCTATGGCTACACCTTC. Translated, it gives CASSEVTGQGTYGYTF. The chain employs TRBV2 and TRBJ1-2, with 9 bases that match TRBD1. Looked up from germline, CDR1 is SNHLY and CDR2 is FYNNEI. This CDR3 region has 16 residues. The junction had 7 bases not matched to a gene; V was cut back by 1 base and J by 4 bases.